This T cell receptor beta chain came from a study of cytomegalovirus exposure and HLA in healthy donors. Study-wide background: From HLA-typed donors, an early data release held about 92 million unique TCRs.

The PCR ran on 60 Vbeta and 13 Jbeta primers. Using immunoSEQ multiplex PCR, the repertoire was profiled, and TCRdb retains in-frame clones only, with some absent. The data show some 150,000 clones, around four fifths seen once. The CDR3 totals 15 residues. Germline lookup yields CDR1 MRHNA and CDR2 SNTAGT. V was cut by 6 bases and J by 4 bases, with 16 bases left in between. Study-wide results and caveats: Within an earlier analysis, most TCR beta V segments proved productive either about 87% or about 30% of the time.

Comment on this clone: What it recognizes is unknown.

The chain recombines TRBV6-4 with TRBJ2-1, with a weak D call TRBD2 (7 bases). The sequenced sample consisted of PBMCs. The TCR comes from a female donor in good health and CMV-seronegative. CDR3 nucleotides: TGTGCCAGCAGGAGGATCGGGGGGCCATACAATGAGCAGTTCTTC. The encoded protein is CASRRIGGPYNEQFF.